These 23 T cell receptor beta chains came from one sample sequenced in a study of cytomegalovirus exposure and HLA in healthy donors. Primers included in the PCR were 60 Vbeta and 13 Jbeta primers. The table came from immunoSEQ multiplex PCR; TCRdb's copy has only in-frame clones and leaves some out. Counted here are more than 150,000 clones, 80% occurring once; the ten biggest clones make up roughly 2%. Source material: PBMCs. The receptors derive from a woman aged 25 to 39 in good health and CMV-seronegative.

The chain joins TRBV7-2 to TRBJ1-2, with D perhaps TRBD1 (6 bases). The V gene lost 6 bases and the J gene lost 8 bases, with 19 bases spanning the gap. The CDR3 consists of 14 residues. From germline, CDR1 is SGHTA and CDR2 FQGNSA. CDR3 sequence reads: CASSQNRETYGYTF. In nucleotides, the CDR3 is TGTGCCAGCAGTCAAAACAGGGAAACTTACGGCTACACCTTC. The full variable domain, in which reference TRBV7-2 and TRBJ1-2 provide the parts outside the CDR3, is GAGVSQSPSNKVTEKGKDVELRCDPISGHTALYWYRQSLGQGLEFLIYFQGNSAPDKSGLPSDRFSAERTGGSVSTLTIQRTQQEDSAVYLCASSQNRETYGYTFGSGTRLTVV.

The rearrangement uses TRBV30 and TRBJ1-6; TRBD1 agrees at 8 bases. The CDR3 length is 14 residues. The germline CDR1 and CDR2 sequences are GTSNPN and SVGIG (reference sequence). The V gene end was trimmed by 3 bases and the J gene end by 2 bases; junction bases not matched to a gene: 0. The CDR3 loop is CAWRDRAYNSPLHF. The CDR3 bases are TGTGCCTGGAGGGACAGGGCCTATAATTCACCCCTCCACTTT.

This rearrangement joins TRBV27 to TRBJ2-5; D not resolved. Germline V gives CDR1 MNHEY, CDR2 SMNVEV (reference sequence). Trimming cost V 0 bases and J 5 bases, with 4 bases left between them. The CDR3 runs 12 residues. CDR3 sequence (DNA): TGTGCCAGCAGTTTATCGGCCGAGACCCAGTACTTC. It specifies CASSLSAETQYF.

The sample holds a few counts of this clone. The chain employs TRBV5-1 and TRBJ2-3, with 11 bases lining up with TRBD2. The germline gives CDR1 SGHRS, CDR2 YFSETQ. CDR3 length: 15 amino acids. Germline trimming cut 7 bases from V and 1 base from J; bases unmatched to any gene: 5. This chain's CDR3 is CASHSGLAGTDTQYF. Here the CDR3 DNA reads TGCGCCAGCCACTCGGGACTAGCGGGCACAGATACGCAGTATTTT.

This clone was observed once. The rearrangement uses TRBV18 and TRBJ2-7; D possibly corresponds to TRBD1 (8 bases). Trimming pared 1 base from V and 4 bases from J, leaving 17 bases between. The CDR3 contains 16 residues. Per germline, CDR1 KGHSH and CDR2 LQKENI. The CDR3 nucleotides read TGTGCCAGCTCACCACTAACAGGGGGGGGCTCTTACGAGCAGTACTTC. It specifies CASSPLTGGGSYEQYF.

CDR3 in DNA: TGTGCCAGCAGCCAGACGATGGGGCCGGCCTTCTCCTACGAGCAGTACTTC. Translated, it gives CASSQTMGPAFSYEQYF. The chain recombines TRBV21-1 with TRBJ2-7; TRBD1, as called in the table, went unchecked against the DNA. TRBV21-1 is classified as a pseudogene. The CDR3 is 17 amino acids.

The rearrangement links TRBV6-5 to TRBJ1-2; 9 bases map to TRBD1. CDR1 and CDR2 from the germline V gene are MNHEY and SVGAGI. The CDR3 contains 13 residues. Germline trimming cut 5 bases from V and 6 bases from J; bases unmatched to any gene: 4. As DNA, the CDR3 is TGTGCCAGCAGTACCGGGACAGGGCATGGCTACACCTTC. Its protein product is CASSTGTGHGYTF.

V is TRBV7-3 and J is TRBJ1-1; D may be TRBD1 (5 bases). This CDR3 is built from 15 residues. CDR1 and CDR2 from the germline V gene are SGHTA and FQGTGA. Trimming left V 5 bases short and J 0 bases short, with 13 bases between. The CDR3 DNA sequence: TGTGCCAGCAGCCCGCAGTTGGGGCTGAACACTGAAGCTTTCTTT. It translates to CASSPQLGLNTEAFF. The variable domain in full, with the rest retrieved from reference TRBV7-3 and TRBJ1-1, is GAGVSQTPSNKVTEKGKYVELRCDPISGHTALYWYRQSLGQGPEFLIYFQGTGAADDSGLPNDRFFAVRPEGSVSTLKIQRTERGDSAVYLCASSPQLGLNTEAFFGQGTRLTVV.

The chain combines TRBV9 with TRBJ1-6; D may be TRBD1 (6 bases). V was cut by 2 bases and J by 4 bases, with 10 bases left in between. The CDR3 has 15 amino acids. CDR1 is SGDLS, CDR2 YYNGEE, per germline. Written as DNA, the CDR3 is TGTGCCAGCAGCGTGGGGGCAGAGTATAATTCACCCCTCCACTTT. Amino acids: CASSVGAEYNSPLHF.

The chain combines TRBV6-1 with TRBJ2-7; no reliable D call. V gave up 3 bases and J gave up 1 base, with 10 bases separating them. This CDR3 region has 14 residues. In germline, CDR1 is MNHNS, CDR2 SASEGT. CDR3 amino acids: CASSEGIYSYEQYF. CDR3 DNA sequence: TGTGCCAGCAGTGAGGGCATTTATTCCTACGAGCAGTACTTC.

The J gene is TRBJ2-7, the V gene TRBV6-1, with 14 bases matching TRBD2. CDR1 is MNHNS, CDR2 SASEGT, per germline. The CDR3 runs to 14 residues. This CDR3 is CAGTSGGLSYEQYF. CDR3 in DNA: TGTGCGGGGACTAGCGGGGGCCTCTCCTACGAGCAGTACTTC.

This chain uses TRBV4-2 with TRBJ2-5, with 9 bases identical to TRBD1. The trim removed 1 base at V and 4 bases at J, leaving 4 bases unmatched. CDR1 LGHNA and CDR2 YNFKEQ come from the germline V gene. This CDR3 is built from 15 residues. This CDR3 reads CASSQGTGVAETQYF. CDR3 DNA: TGTGCCAGCAGCCAAGGGACAGGGGTGGCAGAGACCCAGTACTTC.

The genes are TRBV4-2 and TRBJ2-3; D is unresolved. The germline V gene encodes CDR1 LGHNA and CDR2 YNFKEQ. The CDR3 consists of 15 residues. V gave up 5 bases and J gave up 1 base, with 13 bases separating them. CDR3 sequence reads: CASSYLGSGTDTQYF. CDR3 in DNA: TGTGCCAGCAGCTATCTAGGATCCGGCACAGATACGCAGTATTTT.

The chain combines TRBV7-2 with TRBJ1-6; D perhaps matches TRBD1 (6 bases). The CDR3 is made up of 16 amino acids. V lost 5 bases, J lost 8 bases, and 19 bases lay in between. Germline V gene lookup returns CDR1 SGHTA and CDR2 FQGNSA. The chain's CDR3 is CASSLINRENDSPLHF. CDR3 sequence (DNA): TGTGCCAGCAGCCTCATCAACAGGGAGAACGATTCACCCCTCCACTTT.

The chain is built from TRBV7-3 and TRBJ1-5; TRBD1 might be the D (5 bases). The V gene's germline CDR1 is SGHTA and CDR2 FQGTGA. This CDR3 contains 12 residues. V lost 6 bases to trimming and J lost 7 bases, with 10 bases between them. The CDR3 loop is CASRIRVQPQHF. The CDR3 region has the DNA TGTGCCAGCAGAATCAGGGTCCAGCCCCAGCATTTT.

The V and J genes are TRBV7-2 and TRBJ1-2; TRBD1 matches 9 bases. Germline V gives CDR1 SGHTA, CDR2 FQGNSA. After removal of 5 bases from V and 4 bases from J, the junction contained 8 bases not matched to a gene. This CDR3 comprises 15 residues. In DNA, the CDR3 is TGTGCCAGCAGCGCCACAGGGGGCTGGTCCTATGGCTACACCTTC. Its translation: CASSATGGWSYGYTF.

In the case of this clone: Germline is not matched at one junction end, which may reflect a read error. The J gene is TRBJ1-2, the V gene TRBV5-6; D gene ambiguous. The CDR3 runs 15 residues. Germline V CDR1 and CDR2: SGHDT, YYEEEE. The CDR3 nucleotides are TGTACCAGCAGCTTGGTTACCCTCGGGAACTATGGCTACACCTTC. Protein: CTSSLVTLGNYGYTF.

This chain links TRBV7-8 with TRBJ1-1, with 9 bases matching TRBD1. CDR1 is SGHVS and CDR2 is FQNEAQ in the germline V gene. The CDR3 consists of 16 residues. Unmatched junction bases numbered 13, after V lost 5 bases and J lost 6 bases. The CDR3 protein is CASSTPPGTGTAEAFF. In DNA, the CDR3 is TGTGCCAGCAGCACGCCCCCCGGGACAGGGACCGCTGAAGCTTTCTTT.

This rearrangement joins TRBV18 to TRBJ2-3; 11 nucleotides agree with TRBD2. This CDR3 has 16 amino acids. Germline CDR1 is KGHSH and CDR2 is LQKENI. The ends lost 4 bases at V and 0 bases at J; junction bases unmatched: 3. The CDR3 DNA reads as TGTGCCAGCTCACGACTAGCGGGGATAAGCACAGATACGCAGTATTTT. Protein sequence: CASSRLAGISTDTQYF.

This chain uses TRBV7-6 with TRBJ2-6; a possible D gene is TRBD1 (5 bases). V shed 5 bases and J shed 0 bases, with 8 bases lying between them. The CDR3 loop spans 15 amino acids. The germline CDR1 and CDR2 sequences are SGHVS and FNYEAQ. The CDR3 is CASSAQGSGANVLTF. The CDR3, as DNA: TGTGCCAGCAGCGCTCAGGGCTCTGGGGCCAACGTCCTGACTTTC.

The CDR3 nucleotides are TGTGCCAGCAGTTCCCCCACGACAGGTAGCACAGATACGCAGTATTTT. It specifies CASSSPTTGSTDTQYF. The chain combines TRBV27 with TRBJ2-3; TRBD1 is a possible D gene (6 bases). This CDR3 has 16 amino acids. The germline CDR1 and CDR2 sequences are MNHEY and SMNVEV (reference sequence). V gave up 4 bases and J gave up 0 bases, with 14 bases separating them.

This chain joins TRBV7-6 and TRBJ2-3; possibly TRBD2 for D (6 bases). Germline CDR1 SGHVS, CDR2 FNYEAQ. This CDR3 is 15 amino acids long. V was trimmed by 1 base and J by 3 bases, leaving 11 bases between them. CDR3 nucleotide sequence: TGTGCCAGCAGCTTAGGGCCGGGAGCGACAGATACGCAGTATTTT. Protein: CASSLGPGATDTQYF.

The CDR3 DNA is TGTGCCTGGAGGTACTGGACAAGAAGCTCCTATAATTCACCCCTCCACTTT. Translation: CAWRYWTRSSYNSPLHF. The chain uses TRBV30 and TRBJ1-6, with a tentative D call TRBD1 (5 bases). The CDR3 length is 17 residues. Germline CDR1 and CDR2: GTSNPN and SVGIG (reference sequence). Trimming took 3 bases from V and 0 from J, leaving 15 bases between them. Based on the CDR3 plus reference TRBV30 and TRBJ1-6, the full variable domain is SQTIHQWPATLVQPVGSPLSLECTVEGTSNPNLYWYRQAAGRGLQLLFYSVGIGQISSEVPQNLSASRPQDRQFILSSKKLLLSDSGFYLCAWRYWTRSSYNSPLHFGNGTRLTVT.